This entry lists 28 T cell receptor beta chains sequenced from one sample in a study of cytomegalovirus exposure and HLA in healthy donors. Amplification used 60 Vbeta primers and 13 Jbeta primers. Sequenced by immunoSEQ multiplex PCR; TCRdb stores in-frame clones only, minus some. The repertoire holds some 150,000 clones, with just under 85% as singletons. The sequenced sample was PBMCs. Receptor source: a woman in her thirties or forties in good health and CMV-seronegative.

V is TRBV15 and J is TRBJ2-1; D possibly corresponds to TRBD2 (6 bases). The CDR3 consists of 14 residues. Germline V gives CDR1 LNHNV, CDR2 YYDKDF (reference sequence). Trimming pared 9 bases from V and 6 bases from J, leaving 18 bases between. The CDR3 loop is CATRPGLRPNEQFF. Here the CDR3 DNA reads TGTGCCACAAGACCGGGACTCCGTCCCAATGAGCAGTTCTTC.

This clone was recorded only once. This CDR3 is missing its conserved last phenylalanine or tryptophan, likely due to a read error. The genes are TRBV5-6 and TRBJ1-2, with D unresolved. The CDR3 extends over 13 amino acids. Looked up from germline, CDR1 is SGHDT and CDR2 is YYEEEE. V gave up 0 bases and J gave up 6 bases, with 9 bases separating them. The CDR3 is CASSLASGDGYTL. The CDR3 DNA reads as TGTGCCAGCAGCTTGGCGTCGGGTGATGGCTACACCCTC.

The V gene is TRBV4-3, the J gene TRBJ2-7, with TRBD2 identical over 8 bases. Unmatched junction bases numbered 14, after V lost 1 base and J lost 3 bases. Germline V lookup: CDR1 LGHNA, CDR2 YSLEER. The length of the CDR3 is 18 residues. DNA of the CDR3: TGCGCCAGCAGCCAAGGTGTGGGAAGCGGGAGTGTTTACTACGAGCAGTACTTC. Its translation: CASSQGVGSGSVYYEQYF.

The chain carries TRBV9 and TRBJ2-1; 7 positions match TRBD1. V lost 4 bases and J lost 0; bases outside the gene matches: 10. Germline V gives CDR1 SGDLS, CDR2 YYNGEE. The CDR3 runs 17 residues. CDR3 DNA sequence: TGTGCCAGCAGCCTTGGACAGGTGGTCAGCTCCTACAATGAGCAGTTCTTC. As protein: CASSLGQVVSSYNEQFF.

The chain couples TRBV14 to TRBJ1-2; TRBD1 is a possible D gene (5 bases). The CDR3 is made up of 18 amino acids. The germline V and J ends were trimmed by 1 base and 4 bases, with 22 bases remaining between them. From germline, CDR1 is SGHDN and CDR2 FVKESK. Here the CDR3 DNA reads TGTGCCAGCAGCCAAGGTGCCCCAGGGTTAGGTTCGGGCTATGGCTACACCTTC. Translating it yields CASSQGAPGLGSGYGYTF.

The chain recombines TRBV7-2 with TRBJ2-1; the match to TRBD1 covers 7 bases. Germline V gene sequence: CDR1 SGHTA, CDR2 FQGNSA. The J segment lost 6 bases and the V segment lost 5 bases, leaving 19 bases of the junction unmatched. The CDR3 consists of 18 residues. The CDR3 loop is CASSPRVQGPLGGNEQFF. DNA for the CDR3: TGTGCCAGCAGCCCCCGGGTACAGGGGCCGTTGGGTGGCAATGAGCAGTTCTTC.

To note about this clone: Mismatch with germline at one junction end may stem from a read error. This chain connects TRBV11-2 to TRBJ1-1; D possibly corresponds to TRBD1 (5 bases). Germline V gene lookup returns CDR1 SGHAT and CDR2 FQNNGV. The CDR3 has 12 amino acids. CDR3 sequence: CASSLRGFEVSF. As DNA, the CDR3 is TGTGCCAGCAGCTTAAGGGGTTTTGAGGTTTCGTTT.

The DNA for the CDR3 is TGTGCCAGCAGCTTTGCTAGCGGGACAGATACGCAGTATTTT. Translation gives CASSFASGTDTQYF. The rearrangement links TRBV7-9 to TRBJ2-3; 8 bases fit TRBD2. Germline CDR1 SEHNR, CDR2 FQNEAQ (reference sequence). Losses at the gene ends were 3 bases for V and 3 bases for J; bases not matched to a gene: 2. The CDR3 is 14 residues long.

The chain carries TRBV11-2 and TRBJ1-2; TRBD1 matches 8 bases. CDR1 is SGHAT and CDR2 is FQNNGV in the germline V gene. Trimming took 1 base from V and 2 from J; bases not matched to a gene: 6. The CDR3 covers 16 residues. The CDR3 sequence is CASSLVRQGRNYGYTF. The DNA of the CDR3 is TGTGCCAGCAGCTTAGTCCGACAGGGGAGGAACTATGGCTACACCTTC.

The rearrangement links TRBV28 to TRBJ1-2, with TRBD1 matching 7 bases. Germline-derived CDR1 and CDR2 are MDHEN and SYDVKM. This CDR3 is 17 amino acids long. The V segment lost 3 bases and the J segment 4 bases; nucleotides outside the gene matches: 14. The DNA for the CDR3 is TGTGCCAGCAGTTTTTCCTCCCTGACAGGGTTGGGCTATGGCTACACCTTC. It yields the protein CASSFSSLTGLGYGYTF.

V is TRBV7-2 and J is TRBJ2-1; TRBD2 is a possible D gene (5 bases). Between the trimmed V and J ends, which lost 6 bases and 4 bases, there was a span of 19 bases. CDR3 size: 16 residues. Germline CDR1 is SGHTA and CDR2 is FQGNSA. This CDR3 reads CASRNPGSREYNEQFF. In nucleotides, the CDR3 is TGTGCCAGCAGGAACCCGGGCTCGAGGGAGTACAATGAGCAGTTCTTC.

The CDR3 reads CASSHTGGEDGYTF. DNA for the CDR3: TGTGCCAGCAGTCACACAGGGGGCGAGGATGGCTACACCTTC. The chain combines TRBV6-4 with TRBJ1-2; 9 positions match TRBD1. V shed 5 bases and J 6 bases; nucleotides not matched to a gene: 7. The germline gives CDR1 MRHNA, CDR2 SNTAGT. CDR3 length: 14 residues.

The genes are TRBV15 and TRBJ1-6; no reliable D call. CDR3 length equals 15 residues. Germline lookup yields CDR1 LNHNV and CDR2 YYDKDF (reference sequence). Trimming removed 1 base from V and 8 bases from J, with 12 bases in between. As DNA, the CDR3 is TGTGCCACCAGCAGAGCGCAATTCGGGGATTCACCCCTCCACTTT. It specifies CATSRAQFGDSPLHF.

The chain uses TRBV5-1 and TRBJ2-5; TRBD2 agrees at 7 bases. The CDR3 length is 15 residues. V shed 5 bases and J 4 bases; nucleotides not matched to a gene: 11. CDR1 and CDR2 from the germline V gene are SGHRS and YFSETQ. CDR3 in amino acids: CASSSGTIGGETQYF. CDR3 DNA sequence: TGCGCCAGCAGTTCGGGGACTATCGGTGGAGAGACCCAGTACTTC.

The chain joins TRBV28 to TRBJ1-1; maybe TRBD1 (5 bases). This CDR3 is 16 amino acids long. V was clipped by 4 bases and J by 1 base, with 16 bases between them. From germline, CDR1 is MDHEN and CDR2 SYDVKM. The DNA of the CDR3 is TGTGCCAGCAGTTCTCCTGGGGGGATACCGAACACTGAAGCTTTCTTT. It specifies CASSSPGGIPNTEAFF.

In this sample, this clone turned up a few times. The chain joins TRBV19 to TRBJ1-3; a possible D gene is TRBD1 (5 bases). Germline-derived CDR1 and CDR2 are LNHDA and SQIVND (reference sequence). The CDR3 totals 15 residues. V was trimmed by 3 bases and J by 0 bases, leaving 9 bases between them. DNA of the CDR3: TGTGCCAGTAGTATCGGGGACTACTCTGGAAACACCATATATTTT. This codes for CASSIGDYSGNTIYF.

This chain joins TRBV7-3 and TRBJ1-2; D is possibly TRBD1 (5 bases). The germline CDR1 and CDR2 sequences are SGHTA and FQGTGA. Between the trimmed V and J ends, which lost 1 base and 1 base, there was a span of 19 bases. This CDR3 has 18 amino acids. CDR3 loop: CASSLNPPQGVNNYGYTF. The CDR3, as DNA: TGTGCCAGCAGCTTAAATCCCCCGCAGGGCGTGAATAACTATGGCTACACCTTC.

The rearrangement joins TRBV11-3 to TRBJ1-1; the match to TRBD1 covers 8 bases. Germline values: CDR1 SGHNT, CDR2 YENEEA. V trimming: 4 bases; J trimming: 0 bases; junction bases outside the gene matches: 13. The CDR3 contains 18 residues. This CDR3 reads CASSCPPQGAAMNTEAFF. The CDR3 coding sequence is TGTGCCAGCAGCTGCCCCCCCCAGGGGGCAGCTATGAACACTGAAGCTTTCTTT.

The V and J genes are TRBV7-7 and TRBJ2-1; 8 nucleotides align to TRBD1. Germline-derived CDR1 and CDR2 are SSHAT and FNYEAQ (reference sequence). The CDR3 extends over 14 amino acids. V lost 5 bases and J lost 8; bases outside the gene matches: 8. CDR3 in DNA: TGTGCCAGCAGCCAGGGGGCAGGACGAGATGAGCAGTTCTTC. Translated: CASSQGAGRDEQFF.

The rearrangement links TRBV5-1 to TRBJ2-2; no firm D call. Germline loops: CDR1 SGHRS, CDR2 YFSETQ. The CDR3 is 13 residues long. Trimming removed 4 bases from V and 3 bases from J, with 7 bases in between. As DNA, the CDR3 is TGCGCCAGCAGCGCGTCTTACACCGGGGAGCTGTTTTTT. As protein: CASSASYTGELFF. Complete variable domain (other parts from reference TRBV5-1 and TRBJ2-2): KAGVTQTPRYLIKTRGQQVTLSCSPISGHRSVSWYQQTPGQGLQFLFEYFSETQRNKGNFPGRFSGRQFSNSRSEMNVSTLELGDSALYLCASSASYTGELFFGEGSRLTVL.

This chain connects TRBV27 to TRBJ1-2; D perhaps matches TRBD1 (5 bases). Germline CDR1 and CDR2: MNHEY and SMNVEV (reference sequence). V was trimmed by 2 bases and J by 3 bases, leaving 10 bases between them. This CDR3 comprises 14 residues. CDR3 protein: CASSLTGGYYGYTF. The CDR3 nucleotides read TGTGCCAGCAGTTTAACCGGGGGATACTATGGCTACACCTTC.

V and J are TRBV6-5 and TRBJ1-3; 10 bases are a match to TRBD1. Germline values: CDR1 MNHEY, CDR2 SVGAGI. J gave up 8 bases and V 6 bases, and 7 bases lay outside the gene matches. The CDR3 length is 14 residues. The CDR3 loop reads CASRLGQGVYTIYF. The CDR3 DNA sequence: TGTGCCAGCAGACTCGGACAGGGGGTATACACCATATATTTT.

The chain's CDR3 is CASSLSLYNEQFF. The CDR3, as DNA: TGTGCCAGCAGCTTATCCCTCTACAATGAGCAGTTCTTC. V usage is TRBV7-2 and J usage is TRBJ2-1; no firm D call. The CDR3 runs to 13 residues. Per the germline V gene, CDR1 is SGHTA and CDR2 is FQGNSA. V shed 2 bases and J shed 3 bases, with 5 bases lying between them.

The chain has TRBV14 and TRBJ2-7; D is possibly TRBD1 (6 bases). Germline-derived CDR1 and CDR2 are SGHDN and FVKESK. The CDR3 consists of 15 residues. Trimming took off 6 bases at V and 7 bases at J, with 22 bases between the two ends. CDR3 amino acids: CASSVSFGQLLEQYF. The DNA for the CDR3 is TGTGCCAGCAGTGTAAGCTTTGGACAGCTTTTGGAGCAGTACTTC. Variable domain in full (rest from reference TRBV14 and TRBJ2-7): EAGVTQFPSHSVIEKGQTVTLRCDPISGHDNLYWYRRVMGKEIKFLLHFVKESKQDESGMPNNRFLAERTGGTYSTLKVQPAELEDSGVYFCASSVSFGQLLEQYFGPGTRLTVT.

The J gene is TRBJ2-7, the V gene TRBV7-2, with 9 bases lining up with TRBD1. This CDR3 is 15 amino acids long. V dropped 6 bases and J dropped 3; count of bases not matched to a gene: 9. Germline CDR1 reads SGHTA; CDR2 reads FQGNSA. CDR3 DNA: TGTGCCAGCAGACTATATGGGACAGGGCTCTACGAGCAGTACTTC. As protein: CASRLYGTGLYEQYF.

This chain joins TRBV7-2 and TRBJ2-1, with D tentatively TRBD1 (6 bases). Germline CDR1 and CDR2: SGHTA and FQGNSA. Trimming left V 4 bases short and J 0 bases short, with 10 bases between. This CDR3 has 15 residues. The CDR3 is CASSSFRGSYNEQFF. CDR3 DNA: TGTGCCAGCAGCTCCTTCAGGGGCTCCTACAATGAGCAGTTCTTC. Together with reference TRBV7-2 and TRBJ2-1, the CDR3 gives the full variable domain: GAGVSQSPSNKVTEKGKDVELRCDPISGHTALYWYRQSLGQGLEFLIYFQGNSAPDKSGLPSDRFSAERTGGSVSTLTIQRTQQEDSAVYLCASSSFRGSYNEQFFGPGTRLTVL.

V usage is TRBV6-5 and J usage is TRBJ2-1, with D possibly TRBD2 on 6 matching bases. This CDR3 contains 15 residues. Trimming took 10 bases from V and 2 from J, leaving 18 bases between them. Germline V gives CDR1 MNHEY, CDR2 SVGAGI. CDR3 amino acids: CATTIAGQPYNEQFF. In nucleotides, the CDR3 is TGTGCCACCACCATCGCGGGGCAACCCTACAATGAGCAGTTCTTC.

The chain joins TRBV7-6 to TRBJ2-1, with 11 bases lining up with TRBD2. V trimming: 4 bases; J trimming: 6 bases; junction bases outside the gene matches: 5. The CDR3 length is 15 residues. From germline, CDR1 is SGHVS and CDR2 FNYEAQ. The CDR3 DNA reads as TGTGCCAGCAGCTACGTAGCGGGAGGGCCCAATGAGCAGTTCTTC. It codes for CASSYVAGGPNEQFF. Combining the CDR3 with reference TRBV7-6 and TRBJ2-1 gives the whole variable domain GAGVSQSPRYKVTKRGQDVALRCDPISGHVSLYWYRQALGQGPEFLTYFNYEAQQDKSGLPNDRFSAERPEGSISTLTIQRTEQRDSAMYRCASSYVAGGPNEQFFGPGTRLTVL.